This T cell receptor beta chain was captured in a study of T-cell memory formation after mild COVID-19. Study outcomes and limitations: Second-wave clones peaking on day 37 lacked confirmed SARS-CoV-2 specificity.

TCRdb re-derived calls from the 5' RACE reads in MiXCR, one entry per CDR3 protein. The sample includes about 88,000 distinct CDR3 sequences, 20% to 30% of them seen just once. The CDR3 is 15 residues long. Per germline, CDR1 SGHTA and CDR2 FQGTGA. V was trimmed by 3 bases and J by 4 bases, leaving 14 bases between them. A note on this clonotype: What it binds is unknown.

Sequences were obtained from PBMCs or a T cell subset sorted from them (not recorded which). V gene TRBV7-3 combines with J gene TRBJ2-3, with D tentatively TRBD2 (6 bases). This TCR was recovered from a man between 18 and 35 years old who had mild COVID-19 (a few samples of this study predate the infection). Cell type and time point are not known. The CDR3 region is CASSFTSLDPDTQYF. As DNA, the CDR3 is TGTGCCAGCAGCTTTACTAGCTTGGATCCAGATACGCAGTATTTT.